Detailed here is one T cell receptor (beta chain). The antigen is unknown. With 0 bases removed from V and 0 bases from J, the gap between germline ends came to 10 bases. The CDR3 consists of 15 residues. Per the germline V gene, CDR1 is SGHNT and CDR2 is YYREEE (reference sequence). The data are from a study of shared clonotypes between healthy human individuals. Findings of the study overall: Lower generation probabilities were found for non-shared clonotypes than for those shared by all four donors. On the whole, naive subsets had larger estimated richness than memory subsets had.

An assay was performed, and its level was deep. Data came from immunoSEQ multiplex PCR; TCRdb stores just in-frame clones and leaves some out. Of around 1,000,000 clones listed, approximately 80% were seen once; the top ten hold 0.89%. This clonotype originated in a man younger than 35 in good health. Some clones in this sample may be carry-over from other donors' samples. The sequencing sample was made of memory CD4+ T cells from PBMCs. This sample's subset: CD45RA-negative fraction. This chain uses TRBV5-4 with TRBJ2-7, with D hard to call. The DNA for the CDR3 is TGTGCCAGCAGCTTGGCCACCTCGAGCTCCTACGAGCAGTACTTC. Translating gives CASSLATSSSYEQYF. Supplemented by reference TRBV5-4 and TRBJ2-7, the full variable domain reads ETGVTQSPTHLIKTRGQQVTLRCSSQSGHNTVSWYQQALGQGPQFIFQYYREEENGRGNFPPRFSGLQFPNYSSELNVNALELDDSALYLCASSLATSSSYEQYFGPGTRLTVT.